The sequence of this TCR beta chain was determined in a study of spatial heterogeneity in lung cancer. Study overall: Detected sequences consistently included more beta-chain ones than alpha-chain ones. As counted in raw reads, each unique TCR and UMI combination appeared more than ten times on average.

In the library, each TCR cDNA molecule bore its own unique molecular identifier. A single record per CDR3 protein comes from TCRdb applying MiXCR to the 5' RACE reads. The table includes more than 1,000 distinct CDR3 sequences, around 13% detected once. Time point in this sample: sample taken at primary tumor resection. Frozen PBMC, nontumor lung or tumor provided whole RNA, which was sequenced unsorted. The donors were about 72 patients with non-small cell lung cancer that was early-stage and untreated. This clonotype came up many times. The specimen was normal lung tissue next to the tumor, collected at surgery. The source is a male donor with early-stage non-small cell lung cancer.

The CDR3 loop is CASSKRASGGARGTDTQYF. CDR3 DNA sequence: TGTGCCAGCAGCAAAAGAGCCAGCGGGGGGGCCCGGGGCACAGATACGCAGTATTTT. This chain connects TRBV7-8 to TRBJ2-3, with 10 nucleotides matching TRBD2. CDR1 and CDR2 from the germline V gene are SGHVS and FQNEAQ. The CDR3 totals 19 residues. Unmatched junction bases numbered 15, after V lost 5 bases and J lost 1 base.